The 25 T cell receptor beta chains below come from one sample, sequenced in a study of beta chain features in type 1 diabetes. Reverse transcription of all isolated RNA meant that expressed TCRB transcripts were sequenced. Clones were sequenced by immunoSEQ multiplex PCR, and TCRdb holds only the in-frame ones, with some missing. The table records a few hundred thousand clones, approximately 20% of them present only once. The study's findings and limits: All four CD4+ subsets from Type 1 diabetes patients carried moderately but significantly shorter TCRB CDR3s.

These receptors' antigens are unknown. Sample: naive CD4+ T cells from blood. Receptor source: a middle-aged woman with type 1 diabetes.

This clone was recorded a few times. The chain carries TRBV4-3 and TRBJ2-5; D perhaps matches TRBD1 (6 bases). V was cut by 1 base and J by 4 bases, with 10 bases left in between. CDR1 is LGHNA, CDR2 YSLEER, per germline. This CDR3 has 14 residues. Here the CDR3 reads CASSQVEGGETQYF. The DNA for the CDR3 is TGCGCCAGCAGCCAAGTTGAAGGGGGAGAGACCCAGTACTTC.

The J gene is TRBJ2-5, the V gene TRBV29-1; D is possibly TRBD1 (5 bases). V was trimmed by 6 bases and J by 4 bases, leaving 18 bases between them. The germline gives CDR1 SQVTM, CDR2 ANQGSEA. This CDR3 is 14 amino acids long. CDR3 DNA sequence: TGCAGCGTGGGGCAGGGAATGTGGCGAGAGACCCAGTACTTC. The encoded protein is CSVGQGMWRETQYF. The complete variable domain, with remaining parts taken from reference TRBV29-1 and TRBJ2-5, reads SAVISQKPSRDICQRGTSLTIQCQVDSQVTMMFWYRQQPGQSLTLIATANQGSEATYESGFVIDKFPISRPNLTFSTLTVSNMSPEDSSIYLCSVGQGMWRETQYFGPGTRLLVL.

This clone came up a few times. The CDR3 spells CASSVEGTYEQYF. CDR3 DNA: TGTGCCAGCAGCGTAGAGGGGACCTACGAGCAGTACTTC. The genes are TRBV9 and TRBJ2-7; perhaps TRBD1 as D (5 bases). Trimming left V 0 bases short and J 2 bases short, with 6 bases between. CDR3 length: 13 residues. Germline V gives CDR1 SGDLS, CDR2 YYNGEE.

This clone came up a few times. This rearrangement joins TRBV5-6 to TRBJ2-1; perhaps TRBD2 as D (6 bases). Germline values: CDR1 SGHDT, CDR2 YYEEEE. V was pared by 2 bases and J by 4 bases, with 22 bases between. The CDR3 is 18 amino acids. In nucleotides, the CDR3 is TGTGCCAGCAGCTTTCCGGGCGGGGCGGGGAGGCTGTACAATGAGCAGTTCTTC. This sequence encodes CASSFPGGAGRLYNEQFF.

The V and J genes are TRBV7-9 and TRBJ2-3; tentative D call: TRBD2 (5 bases). Germline V CDR1 and CDR2: SEHNR, FQNEAQ (reference sequence). CDR3 length: 15 residues. Trimming shortened V by 5 bases and J by 6 bases, and 18 bases separated the two germline ends. CDR3 protein: CASSPRTALVDTQYF. CDR3 sequence (DNA): TGTGCCAGCAGCCCAAGGACTGCCCTGGTCGATACGCAGTATTTT.

This clone came up a few times. This chain links TRBV5-8 with TRBJ1-2, with D unresolved. The ends were cut back, 0 bases at V and 0 bases at J, with 15 bases in the middle. Looked up from germline, CDR1 is SGHTS and CDR2 is YDEGEE. This CDR3 has 17 residues. The CDR3 DNA reads TGTGCCAGCAGCTTGGCCGGCGACTCCGGCTCTAACTATGGCTACACCTTC. Protein product: CASSLAGDSGSNYGYTF.

For this clone: Other DNA sequences within the sample encode an identical CDR3. This chain links TRBV7-3 with TRBJ2-5; 11 bases are shared with TRBD2. This CDR3 has 13 amino acids. V trimming: 5 bases; J trimming: 5 bases; junction bases outside the gene matches: 1. Germline V gene data show CDR1 as SGHTA and CDR2 as FQGTGA. DNA for the CDR3: TGTGCCAGCAGCCCTAGCGGGGGGGAGACCCAGTACTTC. Protein product: CASSPSGGETQYF.

This clone was observed a handful of times. This chain uses TRBV2 with TRBJ2-1, with 8 bases fitting TRBD1. Trimming removed 6 bases from V and 9 bases from J; junction bases left unmatched: 7. CDR1 is SNHLY and CDR2 is FYNNEI in the germline V gene. The CDR3 spans 13 residues. The CDR3 loop is CASRKTGEGEQFF. CDR3 DNA sequence: TGTGCCAGCAGGAAGACAGGGGAAGGTGAGCAGTTCTTC.

CDR3 in amino acids: CATTTGALSREQYF. The CDR3 DNA sequence: TGTGCCACTACGACAGGGGCCCTATCTCGTGAGCAGTACTTC. The V call is TRBV7-9, the J call TRBJ2-7; the match to TRBD1 covers 8 bases. The CDR3 is made up of 14 amino acids. Germline loops: CDR1 SEHNR, CDR2 FQNEAQ (reference sequence). After removal of 10 bases from V and 7 bases from J, the junction contained 15 bases not matched to a gene. The variable domain in full, with the rest retrieved from reference TRBV7-9 and TRBJ2-7, is DTGVSQNPRHKITKRGQNVTFRCDPISEHNRLYWYRQTLGQGPEFLTYFQNEAQLEKSRLLSDRFSAERPKGSFSTLEIQRTEQGDSAMYLCATTTGALSREQYFGPGTRLTVT.

The genes are TRBV7-9 and TRBJ1-6; maybe TRBD1 (5 bases). The length of the CDR3 is 12 residues. The germline V gene encodes CDR1 SEHNR and CDR2 FQNEAQ (reference sequence). Trimming removed 5 bases at V and 7 bases at J, with 6 bases between. The CDR3 region has the DNA TGTGCCAGCAGCGCAGGGAATTCACCCCTCCACTTT. It translates to CASSAGNSPLHF.

There are a few counts of this clone. The gene calls are TRBV15 and TRBJ2-2; D gene unclear. CDR3 length equals 14 residues. V was cut by 3 bases and J by 2 bases, with 7 bases left in between. Germline loops: CDR1 LNHNV, CDR2 YYDKDF (reference sequence). CDR3 loop: CATSSLSNTGELFF. The CDR3, as DNA: TGTGCCACCAGCAGCCTCTCCAACACCGGGGAGCTGTTTTTT.

This clone was detected a few times. V is TRBV27 and J is TRBJ2-3; TRBD1 might be the D (6 bases). This CDR3 has 14 residues. Trimming stripped 8 bases from V and 2 bases from J, with 14 bases between. The germline V gene has CDR1 MNHEY and CDR2 SMNVEV (reference sequence). The chain's CDR3 is CASANRALTDTQYF. CDR3 DNA: TGTGCCAGCGCTAACAGGGCTCTCACAGATACGCAGTATTTT.

The rearrangement uses TRBV28 and TRBJ2-5; the match to TRBD2 covers 10 bases. The junction had 7 bases not matched to a gene; V was cut back by 5 bases and J by 4 bases. Germline loops: CDR1 MDHEN, CDR2 SYDVKM. The CDR3 extends over 15 amino acids. Here the CDR3 DNA reads TGTGCCAGCAGTATACTCCTAGCGGGAGTAGAGACCCAGTACTTC. It is translated as CASSILLAGVETQYF.

To note about this clone: This sample also contains other DNA sequences that code for the same CDR3. This chain connects TRBV7-2 to TRBJ1-1, with a tentative D call TRBD1 (5 bases). This CDR3 comprises 14 residues. Germline V CDR1 and CDR2: SGHTA, FQGNSA. V was cut by 2 bases and J by 0 bases, with 7 bases left in between. CDR3 protein: CASSLQGLNTEAFF. As DNA, the CDR3 is TGTGCCAGCAGCTTACAGGGTTTGAACACTGAAGCTTTCTTT.

This clone was detected only a few times. The chain links TRBV6-5 to TRBJ1-1; TRBD1 matches 8 bases. V shed 4 bases, J shed 0 bases, and the junction held 7 bases outside the gene matches. The CDR3 covers 16 residues. Germline CDR1 is MNHEY and CDR2 is SVGAGI. The CDR3 reads CASSSRTGILNTEAFF. DNA of the CDR3: TGTGCCAGCAGTTCCCGGACAGGGATACTGAACACTGAAGCTTTCTTT.

The chain is built from TRBV7-9 and TRBJ2-2; the D gene is possibly TRBD2 (5 bases). Between the trimmed V and J ends, which lost 7 bases and 1 base, there was a span of 19 bases. The CDR3 runs to 17 residues. CDR1 SEHNR and CDR2 FQNEAQ come from the germline V gene (reference sequence). The CDR3 DNA reads TGTGCCAGCACCACCCCCCTCCGCAGCGGGAACACCGGGGAGCTGTTTTTT. Translated, it gives CASTTPLRSGNTGELFF.

Only a few counts were recorded for this clone. CDR3: CASSFSGRTGEQFF. CDR3 nucleotides: TGTGCCAGCAGCTTTAGCGGGAGAACGGGTGAGCAGTTCTTC. V usage is TRBV7-3 and J usage is TRBJ2-1; TRBD2 matches 9 bases. The CDR3 is 14 residues long. Germline CDR1 is SGHTA and CDR2 is FQGTGA. V was clipped by 3 bases and J by 9 bases; unmatched bases: 6.

This clone was counted between two and nine times. V gene TRBV6-5 combines with J gene TRBJ2-7; 7 bases agree with TRBD1. In germline, CDR1 is MNHEY, CDR2 SVGAGI. The CDR3 is 15 residues long. The ends lost 5 bases at V and 7 bases at J; junction bases unmatched: 14. The DNA of the CDR3 is TGTGCCAGCAGTAGTGGGACAGCGGAGCCCTTGGAGCAGTACTTC. It codes for CASSSGTAEPLEQYF.

This chain connects TRBV7-9 to TRBJ1-1; TRBD1 matches 7 bases. The germline V gene has CDR1 SEHNR and CDR2 FQNEAQ (reference sequence). Unmatched junction bases numbered 7, after V lost 7 bases and J lost 5 bases. This CDR3 is built from 13 residues. The CDR3 bases are TGTGCCAGCAACCGGGCAGGGGGAACTGAAGCTTTCTTT. It yields the protein CASNRAGGTEAFF.

This chain connects TRBV5-1 to TRBJ2-7; 11 nucleotides match TRBD1. The junction had 5 bases not matched to a gene; V was cut back by 7 bases and J by 2 bases. The CDR3 spans 14 residues. Per the germline V gene, CDR1 is SGHRS and CDR2 is YFSETQ. In nucleotides, the CDR3 is TGCGCCAGCTGCGTGGGACAGGGGGCCTACGAGCAGTACTTC. This sequence encodes CASCVGQGAYEQYF. Combining the CDR3 with reference TRBV5-1 and TRBJ2-7 gives the whole variable domain KAGVTQTPRYLIKTRGQQVTLSCSPISGHRSVSWYQQTPGQGLQFLFEYFSETQRNKGNFPGRFSGRQFSNSRSEMNVSTLELGDSALYLCASCVGQGAYEQYFGPGTRLTVT.

This clone came up a few times. Sequence at one end of the junction differs from germline and may be a read error. The chain combines TRBV5-4 with TRBJ2-1; D not resolved. This CDR3 has 12 amino acids. Germline lookup yields CDR1 SGHNT and CDR2 YYREEE (reference sequence). CDR3 protein: CASRGSNNEQFF. CDR3 bases: TGTGCCAGCAGGGGCTCCAACAATGAGCAGTTCTTC.

As concerns this clone: Distinct nucleotide sequences in the sample also encode this CDR3. The chain has TRBV7-9 and TRBJ2-7; D uncertain. The V end was cut by 4 bases, the J end by 4 bases, with 5 bases between. The CDR3 sequence is 11 residues long. Germline lookup yields CDR1 SEHNR and CDR2 FQNEAQ (reference sequence). The CDR3 DNA is TGTGCCAGCAGCTCCCTATACGAGCAGTACTTC. This codes for CASSSLYEQYF.

This clone was seen a handful of times. This rearrangement joins TRBV11-3 to TRBJ2-5; D possibly corresponds to TRBD1 (7 bases). V lost 3 bases to trimming and J lost 8 bases, with 10 bases between them. The germline V gene has CDR1 SGHNT and CDR2 YENEEA. The CDR3 has 12 amino acids. The DNA for the CDR3 is TGTGCCAGCAGCTTGCAGGGGGGAACCCAGTACTTC. Residues: CASSLQGGTQYF.

This clone appeared a few times. The J gene is TRBJ1-2, the V gene TRBV19; D is unclear. CDR1 and CDR2 from the germline V gene are LNHDA and SQIVND (reference sequence). This CDR3 is built from 13 residues. Trimming cost V 4 bases and J 3 bases, with 9 bases left between them. CDR3 sequence reads: CASSTAGYYGYTF. Here the CDR3 DNA reads TGTGCCAGTAGTACCGCGGGGTACTATGGCTACACCTTC.

The gene calls are TRBV27 and TRBJ1-2, with a weak D call TRBD1 (5 bases). Germline-derived CDR1 and CDR2 are MNHEY and SMNVEV (reference sequence). The V end lost 3 bases, the J end lost 5 bases, and 16 bases lay between the germline ends. The CDR3 has 15 residues. CDR3 region: CASSFNPTEPYGYTF. The CDR3 region has the DNA TGTGCCAGCAGTTTTAATCCGACAGAGCCTTATGGCTACACCTTC.